Listed below are T cell receptor beta chains from one sample, sequenced in a study of blood T cell repertoires in COVID-19. Generated by immunoSEQ multiplex PCR, the TCRdb table keeps only in-frame clones and is missing some. In the table there are under 150,000 clones, 84% of which are singletons. The sequenced sample consisted of PBMCs or T cells enriched from blood (not recorded which). The receptors here all came from a woman aged 45 to 65 who had been exposed to COVID-19. The CDR3 runs from the conserved cysteine through the conserved F or W. A D gene is named only where the DNA matches it firmly. The size entry is marked missing in some rows and otherwise reads once, few, many or a size class.

d_gene | abundance | len | j_gene | v_gene | CDR3aa | CDR3nt
. | . | 14 | TRBJ1-5 | TRBV19 | CASTGRVGNQPQHF | TGTGCCAGTACCGGCAGGGTGGGCAATCAGCCCCAGCATTTT
. | . | 16 | TRBJ2-2 | TRBV27 | CASSLIGQTNTGELFF | TGTGCCAGCAGTTTAATAGGACAGACGAACACCGGGGAGCTGTTTTTT
. | . | 12 | TRBJ2-7 | TRBV6-5 | CASSTEGYEQYF | TGTGCCAGCAGCACCGAGGGTTACGAGCAGTACTTC
. | . | 14 | TRBJ1-5 | TRBV7-2 | CASSSQGKFQPQHF | TGTGCCAGCAGCTCCCAGGGCAAATTTCAGCCCCAGCATTTT
. | . | 13 | TRBJ2-7 | TRBV19 | CASRARNSYEQYF | TGTGCCAGTAGAGCCAGGAACTCCTACGAGCAGTACTTC
TRBD1 | . | 21 | TRBJ2-6 | TRBV7-3 | CASSLYPPTGTGRSGANVLTF | TGTGCCAGCAGCTTATACCCCCCCACCGGGACAGGACGCTCTGGGGCCAACGTCCTGACTTTC
. | . | 16 | TRBJ2-1 | TRBV27 | CASSLSGTHSYNEQFF | TGTGCCAGCAGTTTATCGGGGACACATTCCTACAATGAGCAGTTCTTC
. | . | 11 | TRBJ2-7 | TRBV5-1 | CASSSSYEQYF | TGCGCCAGCAGCTCGAGCTACGAGCAGTACTTC
TRBD1 | . | 15 | TRBJ1-1 | TRBV30 | CAWSPIATGWTEAFF | TGTGCCTGGAGTCCAATCGCGACAGGGTGGACTGAAGCTTTCTTT
. | few | 16 | TRBJ2-1 | TRBV4-3 | CASSQGGGRGGNEQFF | TGCGCCAGCAGCCAAGGGGGGGGCAGGGGAGGCAATGAGCAGTTCTTC
. | . | 14 | TRBJ1-2 | TRBV5-4 | CASSSKGAPYGYTF | TGTGCCAGCAGCTCGAAAGGGGCCCCCTATGGCTACACCTTC
. | . | 16 | TRBJ1-2 | TRBV6-2/TRBV6-3 | CASSLAGTLNHYGYTF | TGTGCCAGCAGTCTCGCAGGCACCTTAAACCACTATGGCTACACCTTC
. | . | 14 | TRBJ1-2 | TRBV11-3 | CASSPPGSSYGYTF | TGTGCCAGCAGCCCTCCAGGGTCCTCCTATGGCTACACCTTC
TRBD2 | . | 15 | TRBJ2-7 | TRBV4-2 | CASSQAGGGTYEQYF | TGTGCCAGCAGCCAAGCGGGGGGGGGAACCTACGAGCAGTACTTC
. | . | 14 | TRBJ1-6 | TRBV6-2/TRBV6-3 | CASSQDSRRSPLHF | TGTGCCAGCAGCCAGGACAGTCGTCGTTCACCCCTCCACTTT
. | once | 15 | TRBJ1-4 | TRBV9 | CASSLGTGRGEKLFF | TGTGCCAGCAGCCTCGGAACAGGGCGAGGTGAAAAACTGTTTTTT
TRBD1 | . | 14 | TRBJ2-4 | TRBV18 | CASRGTGGLDIQYF | TGTGCCAGCCGAGGGACAGGGGGCCTGGACATTCAGTACTTC
. | once | 15 | TRBJ2-5 | TRBV28 | CASRFQGEGQETQYF | TGTGCCAGCAGATTTCAAGGGGAAGGGCAAGAGACCCAGTACTTC
TRBD2 | . | 17 | TRBJ2-1 | TRBV9 | CASSLRPSGVSYNEQFF | TGTGCCAGCAGCCTTAGGCCCAGCGGGGTCTCCTACAATGAGCAGTTCTTC
TRBD1 | . | 16 | TRBJ2-1 | TRBV5-1 | CASSLYWDRSYNEQFF | TGCGCCAGCAGCTTGTATTGGGACAGGTCCTACAATGAGCAGTTCTTC
. | . | 16 | TRBJ2-3 | TRBV6-1 | CASSDVRGASTDTQYF | TGTGCCAGCAGTGATGTGCGGGGAGCTAGCACAGATACGCAGTATTTT
. | once | 14 | TRBJ1-1 | TRBV27 | CASSYGMGNTEAFF | TGTGCCAGCAGTTACGGGATGGGGAACACTGAAGCTTTCTTT
. | . | 13 | TRBJ1-2 | TRBV11-2 | CASSAGGAYGYTF | TGTGCCAGCAGCGCGGGGGGGGCCTATGGCTACACCTTC
. | once | 15 | TRBJ1-5 | TRBV2 | CASSRDTYSNQPQHF | TGTGCCAGCAGCCGCGACACATATAGCAATCAGCCCCAGCATTTT